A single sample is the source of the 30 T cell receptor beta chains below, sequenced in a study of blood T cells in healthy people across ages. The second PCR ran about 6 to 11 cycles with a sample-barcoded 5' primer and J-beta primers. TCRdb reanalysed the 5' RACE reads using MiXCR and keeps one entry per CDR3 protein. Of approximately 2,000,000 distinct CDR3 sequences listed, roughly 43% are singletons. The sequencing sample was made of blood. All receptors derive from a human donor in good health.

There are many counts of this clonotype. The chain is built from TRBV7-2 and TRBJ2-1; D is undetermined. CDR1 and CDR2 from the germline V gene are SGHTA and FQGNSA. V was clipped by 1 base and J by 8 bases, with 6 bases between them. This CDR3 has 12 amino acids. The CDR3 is CASSLDWDEQFF. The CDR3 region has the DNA TGTGCCAGCAGCTTAGACTGGGATGAGCAGTTCTTC. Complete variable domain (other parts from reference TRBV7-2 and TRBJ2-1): GAGVSQSPSNKVTEKGKDVELRCDPISGHTALYWYRQSLGQGLEFLIYFQGNSAPDKSGLPSDRFSAERTGGSVSTLTIQRTQQEDSAVYLCASSLDWDEQFFGPGTRLTVL.

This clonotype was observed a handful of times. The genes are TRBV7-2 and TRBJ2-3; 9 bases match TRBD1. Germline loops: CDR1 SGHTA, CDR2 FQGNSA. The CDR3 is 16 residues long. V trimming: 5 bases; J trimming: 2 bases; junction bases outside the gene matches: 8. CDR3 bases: TGTGCCAGCAGCGCACAGGGGGCCCTCGACACAGATACGCAGTATTTT. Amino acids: CASSAQGALDTDTQYF.

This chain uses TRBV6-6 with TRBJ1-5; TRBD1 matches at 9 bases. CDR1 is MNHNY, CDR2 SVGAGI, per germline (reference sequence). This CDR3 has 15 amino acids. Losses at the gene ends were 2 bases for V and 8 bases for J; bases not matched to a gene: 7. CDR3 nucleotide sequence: TGTGCCAGCAGTTACGCGGGACAGGGTAGGGAGCCCCAGCATTTT. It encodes CASSYAGQGREPQHF.

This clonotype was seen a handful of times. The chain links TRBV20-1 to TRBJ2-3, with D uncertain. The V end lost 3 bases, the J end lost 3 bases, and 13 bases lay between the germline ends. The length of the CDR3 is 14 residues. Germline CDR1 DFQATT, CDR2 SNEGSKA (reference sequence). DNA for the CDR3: TGCAGTGCTAGCACAGTCAGTACGACAGATACGCAGTATTTT. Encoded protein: CSASTVSTTDTQYF.

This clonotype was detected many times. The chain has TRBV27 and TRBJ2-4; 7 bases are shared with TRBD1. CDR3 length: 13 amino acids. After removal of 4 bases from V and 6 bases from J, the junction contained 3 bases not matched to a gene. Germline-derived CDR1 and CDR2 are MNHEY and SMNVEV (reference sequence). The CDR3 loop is CASSSRTGNIQYF. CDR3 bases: TGTGCCAGCAGTTCCCGGACAGGAAACATTCAGTACTTC.

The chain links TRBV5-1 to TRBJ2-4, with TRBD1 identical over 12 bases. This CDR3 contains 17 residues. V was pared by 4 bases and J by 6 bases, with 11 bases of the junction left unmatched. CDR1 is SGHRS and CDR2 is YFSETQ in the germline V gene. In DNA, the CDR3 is TGCGCCAGCAGCCCGGGACAGGGGGCGCCTAAGGGAAACATTCAGTACTTC. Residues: CASSPGQGAPKGNIQYF.

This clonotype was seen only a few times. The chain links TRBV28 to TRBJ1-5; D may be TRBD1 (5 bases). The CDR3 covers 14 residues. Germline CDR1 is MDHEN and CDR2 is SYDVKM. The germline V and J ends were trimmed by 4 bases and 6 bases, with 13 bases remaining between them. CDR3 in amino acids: CASSSSTVIQPQHF. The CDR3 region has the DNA TGTGCCAGCAGTTCGTCGACAGTGATTCAGCCCCAGCATTTT.

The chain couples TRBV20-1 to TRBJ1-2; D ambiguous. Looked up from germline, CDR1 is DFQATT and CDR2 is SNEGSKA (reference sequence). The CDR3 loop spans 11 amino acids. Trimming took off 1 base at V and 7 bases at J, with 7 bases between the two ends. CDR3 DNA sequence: TGCAGTGCTAGAGTTATGGGTGGCTACACCTTC. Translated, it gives CSARVMGGYTF.

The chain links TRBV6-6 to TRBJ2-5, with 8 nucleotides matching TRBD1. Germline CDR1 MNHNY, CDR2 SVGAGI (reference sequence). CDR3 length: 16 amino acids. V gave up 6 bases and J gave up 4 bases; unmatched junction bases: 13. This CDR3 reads CASRGQRTGRPETQYF. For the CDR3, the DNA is TGTGCCAGCAGAGGTCAGCGGACAGGGAGGCCAGAGACCCAGTACTTC.

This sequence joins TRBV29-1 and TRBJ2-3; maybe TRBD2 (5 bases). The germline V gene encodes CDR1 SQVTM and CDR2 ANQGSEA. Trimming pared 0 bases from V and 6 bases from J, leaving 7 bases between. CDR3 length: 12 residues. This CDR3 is CSVEDGEDTQYF. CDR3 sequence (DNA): TGCAGCGTTGAAGACGGGGAGGATACGCAGTATTTT.

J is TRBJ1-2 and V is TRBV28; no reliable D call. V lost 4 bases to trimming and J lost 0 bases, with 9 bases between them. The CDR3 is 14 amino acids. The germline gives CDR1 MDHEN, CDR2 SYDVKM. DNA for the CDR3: TGTGCCAGCAGTTCGGCAACCTCTAACTATGGCTACACCTTC. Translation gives CASSSATSNYGYTF.

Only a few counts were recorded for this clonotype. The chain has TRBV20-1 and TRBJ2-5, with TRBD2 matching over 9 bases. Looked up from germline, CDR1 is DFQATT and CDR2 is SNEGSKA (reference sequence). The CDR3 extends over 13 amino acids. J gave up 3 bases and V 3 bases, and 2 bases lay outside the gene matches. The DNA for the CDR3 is TGCAGTGCTAGGACTAGCGGTAAAGAGACCCAGTACTTC. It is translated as CSARTSGKETQYF.

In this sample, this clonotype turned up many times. CDR3 DNA sequence: TGCGCCAGCAGCTTGAAGGGGAGCGAGCAGTACTTC. Translating gives CASSLKGSEQYF. The chain carries TRBV5-1 and TRBJ2-7, with D perhaps being TRBD1 or TRBD2 (5 bases each). The V gene's germline CDR1 is SGHRS and CDR2 YFSETQ. Deletions cut 1 base from V and 6 bases from J, with 8 bases between. The CDR3 loop spans 12 amino acids.

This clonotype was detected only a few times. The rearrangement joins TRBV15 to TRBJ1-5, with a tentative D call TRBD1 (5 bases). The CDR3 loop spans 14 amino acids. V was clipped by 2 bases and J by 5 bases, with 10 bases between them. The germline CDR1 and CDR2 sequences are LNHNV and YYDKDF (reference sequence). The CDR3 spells CATSRQDTDQPQHF. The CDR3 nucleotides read TGTGCCACCAGCAGACAGGACACTGATCAGCCCCAGCATTTT.

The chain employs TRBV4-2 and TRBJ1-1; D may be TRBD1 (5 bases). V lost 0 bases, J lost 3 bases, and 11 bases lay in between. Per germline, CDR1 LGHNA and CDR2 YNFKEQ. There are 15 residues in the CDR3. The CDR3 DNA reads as TGTGCCAGCAGCCAAGATTGGGGGTATGACACTGAAGCTTTCTTT. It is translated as CASSQDWGYDTEAFF.

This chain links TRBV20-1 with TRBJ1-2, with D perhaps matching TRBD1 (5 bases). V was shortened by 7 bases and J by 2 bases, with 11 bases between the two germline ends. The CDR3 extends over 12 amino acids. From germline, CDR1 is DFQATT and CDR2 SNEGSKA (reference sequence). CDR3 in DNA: TGCAGTGGGAGCTGGGGGAACTATGGCTACACCTTC. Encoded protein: CSGSWGNYGYTF.

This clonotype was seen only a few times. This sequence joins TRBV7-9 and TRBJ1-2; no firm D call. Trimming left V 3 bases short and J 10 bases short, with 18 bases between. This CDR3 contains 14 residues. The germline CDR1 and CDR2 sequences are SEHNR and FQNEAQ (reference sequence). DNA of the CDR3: TGTGCCAGCAGCTTGTTGGGGAGGCGGCCAGACTACACCTTC. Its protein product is CASSLLGRRPDYTF.

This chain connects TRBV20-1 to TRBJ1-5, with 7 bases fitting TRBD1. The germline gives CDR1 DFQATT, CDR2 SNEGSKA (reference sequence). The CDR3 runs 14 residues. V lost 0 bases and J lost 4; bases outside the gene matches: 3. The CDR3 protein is CSARDDRENQPQHF. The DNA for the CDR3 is TGCAGTGCTAGAGACGACAGGGAGAATCAGCCCCAGCATTTT.

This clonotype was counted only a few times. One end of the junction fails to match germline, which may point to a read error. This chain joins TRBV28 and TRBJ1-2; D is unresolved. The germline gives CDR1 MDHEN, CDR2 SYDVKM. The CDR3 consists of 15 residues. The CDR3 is CASSFWQRVYNGYTF. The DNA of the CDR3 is TGTGCCAGTAGTTTCTGGCAGCGAGTCTATAATGGCTACACCTTC.

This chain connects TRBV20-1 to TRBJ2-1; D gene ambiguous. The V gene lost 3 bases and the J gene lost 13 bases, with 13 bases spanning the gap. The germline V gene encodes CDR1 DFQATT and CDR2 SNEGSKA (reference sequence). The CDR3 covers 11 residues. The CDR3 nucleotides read TGCAGTGCTAGTAGGGAAGAGACCCAGTTCTTC. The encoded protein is CSASREETQFF.

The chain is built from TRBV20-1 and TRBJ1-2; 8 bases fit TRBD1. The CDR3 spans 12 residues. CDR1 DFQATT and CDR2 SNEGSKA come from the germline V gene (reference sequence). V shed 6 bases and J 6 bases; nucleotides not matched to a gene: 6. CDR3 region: CSAAPTGDGYTF. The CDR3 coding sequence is TGCAGTGCCGCACCGACAGGGGATGGCTACACCTTC.

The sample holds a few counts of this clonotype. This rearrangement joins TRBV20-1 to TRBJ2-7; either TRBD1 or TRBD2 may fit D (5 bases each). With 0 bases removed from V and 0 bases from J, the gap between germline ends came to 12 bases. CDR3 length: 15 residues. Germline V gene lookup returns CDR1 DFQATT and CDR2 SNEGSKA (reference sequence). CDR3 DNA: TGCAGTGCTAGAGATTTTGGGGACCCCTCCTACGAGCAGTACTTC. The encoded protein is CSARDFGDPSYEQYF.

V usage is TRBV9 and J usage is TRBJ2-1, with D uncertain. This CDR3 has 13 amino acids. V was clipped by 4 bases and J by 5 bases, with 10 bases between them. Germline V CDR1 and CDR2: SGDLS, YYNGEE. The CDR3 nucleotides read TGTGCCAGCAGCTCGGTCACGGACAATGAGCAGTTCTTC. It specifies CASSSVTDNEQFF.

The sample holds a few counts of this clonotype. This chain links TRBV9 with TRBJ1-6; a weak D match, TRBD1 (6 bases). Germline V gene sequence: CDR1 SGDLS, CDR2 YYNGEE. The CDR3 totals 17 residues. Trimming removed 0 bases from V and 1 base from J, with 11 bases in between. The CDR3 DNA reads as TGTGCCAGCAGCGTAGAGGGGCAGGGGTCCTATAATTCACCCCTCCACTTT. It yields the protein CASSVEGQGSYNSPLHF.

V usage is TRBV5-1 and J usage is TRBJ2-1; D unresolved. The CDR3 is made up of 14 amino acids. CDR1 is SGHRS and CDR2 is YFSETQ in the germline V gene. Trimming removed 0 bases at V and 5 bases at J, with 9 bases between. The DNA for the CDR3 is TGCGCCAGCAGCTTGGGGGCAGAGCACAATGAGCAGTTCTTC. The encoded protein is CASSLGAEHNEQFF.

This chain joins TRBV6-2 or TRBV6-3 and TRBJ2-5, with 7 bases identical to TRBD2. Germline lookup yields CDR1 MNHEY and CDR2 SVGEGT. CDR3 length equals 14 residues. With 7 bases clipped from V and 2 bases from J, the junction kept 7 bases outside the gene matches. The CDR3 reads CASIGEGVQETQYF. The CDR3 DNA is TGTGCCAGCATAGGGGAGGGAGTTCAAGAGACCCAGTACTTC.

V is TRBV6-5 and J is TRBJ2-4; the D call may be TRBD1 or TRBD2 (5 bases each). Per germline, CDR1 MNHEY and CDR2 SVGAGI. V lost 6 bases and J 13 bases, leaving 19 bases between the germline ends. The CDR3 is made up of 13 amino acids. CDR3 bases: TGTGCCAGCAGAGAGGGGTATTACAATGAGCAGTACTTC. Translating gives CASREGYYNEQYF.

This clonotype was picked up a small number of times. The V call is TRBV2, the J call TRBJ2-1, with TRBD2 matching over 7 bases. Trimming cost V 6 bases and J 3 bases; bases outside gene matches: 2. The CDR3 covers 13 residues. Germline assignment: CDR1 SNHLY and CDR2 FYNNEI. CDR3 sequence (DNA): TGTGCCAGCAGGGGGGGGAACTACAATGAGCAGTTCTTC. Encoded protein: CASRGGNYNEQFF.

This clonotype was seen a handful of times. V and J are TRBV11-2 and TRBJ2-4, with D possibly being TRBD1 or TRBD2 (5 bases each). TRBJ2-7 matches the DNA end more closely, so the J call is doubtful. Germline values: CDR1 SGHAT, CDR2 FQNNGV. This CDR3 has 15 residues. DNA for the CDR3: TGTGCCAGCAGTTTAACGGGACGGGTATTGAACGAGCAGTACTTC. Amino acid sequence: CASSLTGRVLNEQYF.

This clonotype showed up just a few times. CDR3 amino acids: CASSLFVYNEQFF. CDR3 nucleotides: TGTGCCAGCAGCTTATTCGTTTACAATGAGCAGTTCTTC. This rearrangement joins TRBV7-2 to TRBJ2-1; the D is unclear. The germline gives CDR1 SGHTA, CDR2 FQGNSA. CDR3 length equals 13 residues. Trimming took off 2 bases at V and 4 bases at J, with 6 bases between the two ends.